The 8 T cell receptor beta chains in this list originate from one sample, sequenced in a study of read filtering for tumor transcriptome and immune sequencing. From around 0.4 ug of RNA, a library with molecular barcoded alpha/delta and beta/gamma adaptors was made. TCRdb itself ran the reads through MiXCR, one entry per CDR3 protein. This sample has about 46,000 distinct CDR3 sequences, with roughly 20% found just once. The source material was a population of CD138-negative cells sorted from bone marrow. Every receptor here comes from a donor at least 40 years old with multiple myeloma.

In this sample, this clonotype turned up many times. The J gene is TRBJ2-1, the V gene TRBV12-3 or TRBV12-4; TRBD2 agrees at 13 bases. Losses at the gene ends were 5 bases for V and 2 bases for J; bases not matched to a gene: 18. This CDR3 has 21 residues. The DNA of the CDR3 is TGTGCCAGCAGTCTCCCCAAAGGACTAGCGGGAGTGGGGTCAGCCTACAATGAGCAGTTCTTC. Its protein product is CASSLPKGLAGVGSAYNEQFF.

In its sample, this clonotype was seen a few times. This chain connects TRBV5-5 to TRBJ1-5, with 9 bases aligning to TRBD1. Per the germline V gene, CDR1 is SGHKS and CDR2 is YYEKEE (reference sequence). The CDR3 is 16 amino acids. The J segment lost 5 bases and the V segment lost 0 bases, leaving 6 bases of the junction unmatched. The CDR3: CASSLDNRGLHQPQHF. CDR3 DNA sequence: TGTGCCAGCAGCTTGGATAACAGGGGGCTACATCAGCCCCAGCATTTT.

This clonotype was counted at least ten times. The chain uses TRBV18 and TRBJ1-1; maybe TRBD1 (5 bases). V lost 0 bases to trimming and J lost 1 base, with 12 bases between them. The length of the CDR3 is 16 residues. Per germline, CDR1 KGHSH and CDR2 LQKENI. The CDR3 here is CASSPPSAGTNTEAFF. In DNA, the CDR3 is TGTGCCAGCTCACCACCAAGTGCAGGGACGAACACTGAAGCTTTCTTT. Complete variable domain (other parts from reference TRBV18 and TRBJ1-1): NAGVMQNPRHLVRRRGQEARLRCSPMKGHSHVYWYRQLPEEGLKFMVYLQKENIIDESGMPKERFSAEFPKEGPSILRIQQVVRGDSAAYFCASSPPSAGTNTEAFFGQGTRLTVV.

This clonotype showed up many times. The V call is TRBV27, the J call TRBJ2-3; the match to TRBD2 covers 8 bases. Germline CDR1 and CDR2: MNHEY and SMNVEV (reference sequence). V shed 3 bases and J 2 bases; nucleotides not matched to a gene: 7. CDR3 size: 16 residues. The CDR3 here is CASSLFFGGATDTQYF. In DNA form, the CDR3 reads TGTGCCAGCAGTTTGTTCTTCGGGGGGGCCACAGATACGCAGTATTTT.

Remarks on this clonotype: The limits of the CDR3 on the DNA are not certain, so only TCRdb's listed CDR3 is given. The chain employs TRBV3-2 and TRBJ1-1. TRBV3-2 is marked as a pseudogene. The CDR3 is made up of 13 amino acids, end residues included. The CDR3 is CASHWAGGTEAFF.

Ten or more counts support this clonotype. The chain couples TRBV19 to TRBJ2-1, with 10 bases aligning to TRBD2. Looked up from germline, CDR1 is LNHDA and CDR2 is SQIVND (reference sequence). The J segment lost 10 bases and the V segment lost 4 bases, leaving 4 bases of the junction unmatched. The CDR3 extends over 13 amino acids. Written as DNA, the CDR3 is TGTGCCAGTAGTACCCAACTAGCGGGGGAGCAGTTCTTC. Encoded protein: CASSTQLAGEQFF. The whole variable domain, remainder taken from reference TRBV19 and TRBJ2-1, is DGGITQSPKYLFRKEGQNVTLSCEQNLNHDAMYWYRQDPGQGLRLIYYSQIVNDFQKGDIAEGYSVSREKKESFPLTVTSAQKNPTAFYLCASSTQLAGEQFFGPGTRLTVL.

At least ten counts were recorded for this clonotype. The rearrangement joins TRBV5-1 to TRBJ2-7, with a possible D match to TRBD1 (6 bases). The CDR3 loop spans 17 amino acids. The ends were cut back, 3 bases at V and 2 bases at J, with 21 bases in the middle. Germline values: CDR1 SGHRS, CDR2 YFSETQ. Here the CDR3 DNA reads TGCGCCAGCAGCTGGACCAAACTACAGGGAATCCCCTACGAGCAGTACTTC. It is translated as CASSWTKLQGIPYEQYF.

The sample holds many counts of this clonotype. CDR3 nucleotide sequence: TGCAGTGCTAGAGATCTTAGAATAGGTGGGCATGAGCAGTTCTTC. Protein product: CSARDLRIGGHEQFF. The chain uses TRBV20-1 and TRBJ2-1; no clear D. CDR3 length: 15 residues. V dropped 0 bases and J dropped 8 bases, with 17 bases sitting between them. CDR1 is DFQATT and CDR2 is SNEGSKA in the germline V gene (reference sequence).